This T cell receptor beta chain appears in the sequencing data of a study of read filtering for tumor transcriptome and immune sequencing (dated by TCRdb to 2019 to 2021). Background on the whole study: The cohort consisted of approximately 17 male and more than 11 female patients, with a mean age of roughly 67 years and an age range of roughly 40 to 85. The study compared TCR repertoires from targeted immune repertoire sequencing and bulk whole-transcriptome sequencing run on the same bone marrow samples. One of the main goals was to work out a read-filtering strategy for immune repertoire data, in particular whether clonotypes backed by only a single read should be removed. TCR-region mapped reads per sample ranged from about 3.5 to 10.27 million with IR-seq versus only 85 to 1273 with RNA-seq. Whole-transcriptome libraries were prepared with the TruSeq RNA Access Library Prep Kit after DNase treatment. By revised international staging, fewer than ten patients were R-ISS I, approximately 15 were R-ISS II and roughly 7 were R-ISS III.

Bone marrow was sampled from every patient at the time of active disease. Ficoll-Hypaque density gradient centrifugation was used to isolate the bone marrow mononuclear cells. CD138-negative cells were obtained by negative selection after labeling with CD138 magnetic microbeads on a MACS separator, removing myeloma plasma cells. The purity of the isolated cells was checked by flow cytometry with CD138 antibodies on an Attune NxT. TRIzol reagent was used to extract total RNA, which was then quantified with a NanoDrop spectrophotometer. Paired RNA-seq and IR-seq were performed on each patient's CD138-negative bone marrow sample. This clonotype occurred many times. What antigen it recognizes has not been identified. Per-nucleotide qualities are absent, and no much larger clonotype sits a single base away. Its CDR3 holds 13 amino acids, cysteine through phenylalanine. Only CDR3 DNA remains: 39 bases, in frame from the first base. The germline V gene (reference sequence) gives CDR1 as GTSNPN and CDR2 as SVGIG. Trimming at the junction amounts to 0 bases on V and 6 bases on J, and the germline ends lie 9 bases apart.

TCR libraries were constructed from roughly 0.4 ug RNA using the Immunoverse kit, and molecular barcoded adaptors covering alpha/delta and beta/gamma chains were employed. TCR library preparation used the same RNA that was used for transcriptome sequencing. An Illumina HiSeq 4000 with 2 x 150 cycles was used to sequence the TCR libraries. Per the source publication's procedure: With MiXCR, TCR reads were aligned to human V, D, J and C references and assembled into CDR3 clonotypes, with quality filtering and error correction included. The tcR package in R was used for analysis of clonotype counts and gene usage diversity. For inspection of raw mapping reads, RNA-seq reads were mapped by STAR aligner version 2.5.3a onto GRCh37 of the human genome. IR-seq fastq files were randomly downsampled with Seqtk 1.3 to test the effect of sequencing depth on detected clonotypes. The public reads were reanalyzed by TCRdb: fastp trimming at Q25, MiXCR alignment, in-frame beta chains only. A single entry per CDR3 protein holds the most common genes and DNA from its merged rows. TCRdb's processing, not the authors' own work, is the source of the V and J calls. The sample table records about 90,000 distinct CDR3 sequences; around an eighth of these occur just once. 15% of the sample is held by the ten biggest clonotypes.

The study at large found these results: The sorted CD138-negative fraction was not purified T cells but a mixed bone marrow immune population. When single-read clonotypes were removed, the proportions of shared clonotypes in IR-seq and RNA-seq correlated more strongly. Compared with RNA-seq, IR-seq captured clonotypes at much higher depth and more reliably, and a smaller IR-seq throughput was enough to identify most shared clonotypes. In IR-seq, single-read clonotypes were approximately 80% of clonotypes but around 3.2% of total reads; in RNA-seq they were roughly 72% of clonotypes and approximately 40% of reads.

The sequence derives from a donor at least 40 years old with multiple myeloma. Source material: a population of CD138-negative cells sorted from bone marrow. This specimen's cell subset or site label, interpreted: bone marrow mononuclear cells depleted of CD138+ plasma/myeloma cells by negative magnetic selection. Recombination connected TRBV30 to TRBJ2-1; the D assignment is uncertain and may be TRBD1 or TRBD2, with 5 bases supporting each. The nucleotides are TGTGCCTGGAGTGTACGGGGCAGCAATGAGCAGTTCTTC. Translated, it gives CAWSVRGSNEQFF.